This T cell receptor (beta chain) derives from a study of shared clonotypes between healthy human individuals. The V segment lost 0 bases and the J segment 3 bases; nucleotides outside the gene matches: 4. CDR3 size: 15 residues. Germline values: CDR1 MDHEN, CDR2 SYDVKM. Every donor was a Caucasian adult from Nashville, Tennessee. Researchers divided each subset's genomic DNA evenly across several immunoSEQ plates. What was sequenced on ten immunoSEQ deep assay plates was unsorted PBMC DNA. In the study's own analysis: ImmunoSEQ output held junction-only sequences without quality scores, so filtering differed. TCRdb keeps only in-frame clones here, not all; method: immunoSEQ multiplex PCR. V and J calls plus clone size are reproduced from that table; the DNA served to infer D and trimming. The sample has more than 400,000 clones; 81% are singletons.

This chain connects TRBV28 to TRBJ1-1; 7 bases line up with TRBD1. The sequenced material came from PBMCs. The clonotype comes from a woman in her thirties or forties in good health. Some clones in this sample may be carry-over from other donors' samples. The CDR3 is CASSLWTGKDTEAFF. DNA of the CDR3: TGTGCCAGCAGTTTATGGACAGGGAAGGACACTGAAGCTTTCTTT.